The clone carrying this T cell receptor (beta chain) was observed many times. This record belongs to a study of T-cell reconstitution after alpha-beta-depleted transplantation in children. Preparation of the TCRbeta library involved a method that used unique molecular identifiers. TCRdb passed the PCR reads through MiXCR, listing each CDR3 protein once. The sample carries around 380,000 distinct CDR3 sequences, approximately 11% recorded once. The CDR3 contains 15 residues. Losses at the gene ends were 0 bases for V and 9 bases for J; bases not matched to a gene: 6. Germline CDR1 reads ENHRY; CDR2 reads SYGVKD.

The TCR was taken from a human donor who donated a stem cell graft to a child with acute myeloid leukemia. This chain joins TRBV10-3 and TRBJ2-1, with 9 bases lining up with TRBD1. The material was PBMCs from the stem cell graft donor, obtained from the stem cell graft. The CDR3 sequence is CAISESRQGVSEQFF. In DNA form, the CDR3 reads TGTGCCATCAGTGAGTCGCGACAGGGGGTGAGTGAGCAGTTCTTC.